One sample yielded the 27 T cell receptor beta chains listed below, sequenced in a study of T-cell reconstitution after alpha-beta-depleted transplantation in children. For TCRbeta, the library was prepared with unique molecular identifiers. Each CDR3 protein is one row after TCRdb ran MiXCR on the PCR reads. There are 90,000 to 100,000 distinct CDR3 sequences in the sample; less than 25% occur only once, and 20% to 25% lies in the top ten. Source: PBMCs, taken before TCRalphabeta/CD19-depleted stem cell transplant. The receptors here all came from a boy aged 2 to 9 with acute lymphoblastic leukemia, due to receive a stem cell transplant.

The rearrangement links TRBV2 to TRBJ2-1; D call uncertain. Germline CDR1 reads SNHLY; CDR2 reads FYNNEI. V was shortened by 2 bases and J by 1 base, with 9 bases between the two germline ends. This CDR3 region has 15 residues. The DNA for the CDR3 is TGTGCCAGCAGTGAAAGGAAGGGATCCTACAATGAGCAGTTCTTC. This sequence encodes CASSERKGSYNEQFF.

V gene TRBV28 combines with J gene TRBJ2-7; no firm D call. V lost 6 bases and J lost 3, with 9 bases in between. CDR3 length equals 12 residues. CDR1 MDHEN and CDR2 SYDVKM come from the germline V gene. The DNA of the CDR3 is TGTGCCAGCAGCGCCTACGACTACGAGCAGTACTTC. Its translation: CASSAYDYEQYF.

This clonotype was seen a few times. The J gene is TRBJ2-3, the V gene TRBV24-1; D remains unclear. Germline lookup yields CDR1 KGHDR and CDR2 SFDVKD. V lost 3 bases and J lost 5, with 11 bases in between. CDR3 length: 14 amino acids. CDR3 sequence reads: CATSDPLHGDTQYF. The CDR3 region has the DNA TGTGCCACCAGTGATCCCCTCCACGGAGATACGCAGTATTTT.

In this sample, this clonotype turned up a few times. This chain joins TRBV28 and TRBJ2-1; 7 positions agree with TRBD2. The CDR3 spans 18 residues. The ends lost 3 bases at V and 7 bases at J; junction bases unmatched: 18. CDR1 and CDR2 from the germline V gene are MDHEN and SYDVKM. DNA of the CDR3: TGTGCCAGCAGTTTTTCTAGCGGAGGGTACACTCCCATAAATGAGCAGTTCTTC. Encoded protein: CASSFSSGGYTPINEQFF.

V gene TRBV20-1 combines with J gene TRBJ2-2, with D unresolved. Trimming shortened V by 5 bases and J by 0 bases, and 10 bases separated the two germline ends. The V gene's germline CDR1 is DFQATT and CDR2 SNEGSKA (reference sequence). The CDR3 extends over 14 amino acids. The chain's CDR3 is CSAVGWPNTGELFF. CDR3 in DNA: TGCAGTGCTGTCGGGTGGCCGAACACCGGGGAGCTGTTTTTT.

V gene TRBV6-1 combines with J gene TRBJ2-5; 14 positions match TRBD2. CDR1 is MNHNS, CDR2 SASEGT, per germline. J was trimmed by 5 bases and V by 4 bases; bases with no gene match: 9. CDR3 length: 17 residues. In DNA, the CDR3 is TGTGCCAGCAGTGTGGGACTAGCGGGAGTAGTCTCGGAGACCCAGTACTTC. The encoded protein is CASSVGLAGVVSETQYF.

This clonotype was counted at least ten times. The rearrangement links TRBV7-2 to TRBJ2-1, with TRBD1 matching over 11 bases. The CDR3 covers 15 residues. With 6 bases clipped from V and 3 bases from J, the junction kept 4 bases outside the gene matches. Per germline, CDR1 SGHTA and CDR2 FQGNSA. CDR3 DNA sequence: TGTGCCAGCAGGCCCGGGACAGGGGGCTACAATGAGCAGTTCTTC. Amino acid sequence: CASRPGTGGYNEQFF.

This clonotype was recorded at least ten times. The chain joins TRBV28 to TRBJ2-1; the D gene is possibly TRBD2 (6 bases). V lost 3 bases and J 10 bases, leaving 22 bases between the germline ends. Germline CDR1 is MDHEN and CDR2 is SYDVKM. The CDR3 has 16 amino acids. CDR3 sequence reads: CASSFVIAEGKREQFF. Written as DNA, the CDR3 is TGTGCCAGCAGTTTCGTGATAGCGGAGGGAAAACGGGAGCAGTTCTTC.

The chain links TRBV7-8 to TRBJ2-1; the match to TRBD2 covers 7 bases. After removal of 1 base from V and 8 bases from J, the junction contained 8 bases not matched to a gene. Germline assignment: CDR1 SGHVS and CDR2 FQNEAQ. There are 15 residues in the CDR3. This CDR3 reads CASSLGLARGDEQFF. Written as DNA, the CDR3 is TGTGCCAGCAGCTTAGGACTAGCTCGGGGGGATGAGCAGTTCTTC.

This clonotype occurred once. Just one base apart from a much larger clone, this may be a read error. The V and J genes are TRBV2 and TRBJ2-1; D may correspond to TRBD1 or TRBD2 (5 bases each). The CDR3 sequence is 17 residues long. Germline CDR1 is SNHLY and CDR2 is FYNNEI. For the CDR3, the DNA is TGTGCCAGCCAAGGGACCACTAAGCCAACCTCCTACAATGAGCATTTCTTC. Protein sequence: CASQGTTKPTSYNEHFF. Complete variable domain (other parts from reference TRBV2 and TRBJ2-1): EPEVTQTPSHQVTQMGQEVILRCVPISNHLYFYWYRQILGQKVEFLVSFYNNEISEKSEIFDDQFSVERPDGSNFTLKIRSTKLEDSAMYFCASQGTTKPTSYNEHFFGPGTRLTVL.

This chain links TRBV10-3 with TRBJ2-7; perhaps TRBD1 as D (6 bases). Trimming cost V 11 bases and J 6 bases, with 17 bases left between them. Germline assignment: CDR1 ENHRY and CDR2 SYGVKD. The CDR3 loop spans 12 amino acids. The CDR3 is CAGGELQGEQYF. CDR3 in DNA: TGTGCCGGGGGAGAATTACAGGGCGAGCAGTACTTC.

The rearrangement joins TRBV24-1 to TRBJ2-5, with D possibly matching TRBD2 (5 bases). Trimming took off 9 bases at V and 5 bases at J, with 12 bases between the two ends. CDR3 length equals 12 residues. Germline V gene data show CDR1 as KGHDR and CDR2 as SFDVKD. The DNA for the CDR3 is TGTGCCACCGGAGGTGCATCGGAGACCCAGTACTTC. It translates to CATGGASETQYF.

The V call is TRBV5-1, the J call TRBJ2-2; 11 positions agree with TRBD2. The junction had 4 bases not matched to a gene; V was cut back by 3 bases and J by 0 bases. This CDR3 region has 17 residues. Germline V gives CDR1 SGHRS, CDR2 YFSETQ. CDR3 DNA sequence: TGCGCCAGCAGCTCGGGACTAGCGGACCCGAACACCGGGGAGCTGTTTTTT. As protein: CASSSGLADPNTGELFF.

CDR3 loop: CASSVPGREGEQFF. Written as DNA, the CDR3 is TGCGCCAGCAGCGTTCCGGGCCGAGAAGGGGAGCAGTTCTTC. The J gene is TRBJ2-1, the V gene TRBV5-1; D gene uncertain. The V and J ends lost 4 bases and 10 bases respectively, with 18 bases between them. Germline CDR1 and CDR2: SGHRS and YFSETQ. CDR3 length: 14 amino acids.

The table lists this clonotype with a few counts. The gene calls are TRBV7-2 and TRBJ1-3; D is unclear. The V end was cut by 0 bases, the J end by 8 bases, with 11 bases between. CDR1 and CDR2 from the germline V gene are SGHTA and FQGNSA. The CDR3 consists of 14 residues. The CDR3: CASSLASGSDTIYF. CDR3 nucleotide sequence: TGTGCCAGCAGCTTAGCGTCGGGGAGTGACACCATATATTTT.

This clonotype was seen more than once but under ten times. V and J are TRBV5-1 and TRBJ2-3, with a possible D match to TRBD1 (6 bases). V lost 2 bases, J lost 0 bases, and 13 bases lay in between. The CDR3 is 16 amino acids. From germline, CDR1 is SGHRS and CDR2 YFSETQ. The CDR3 here is CASSLVWGRSTDTQYF. The CDR3 DNA reads TGCGCCAGCAGCTTAGTTTGGGGGCGCAGCACAGATACGCAGTATTTT.

This clonotype was seen more than once but under ten times. V and J are TRBV6-1 and TRBJ2-1; tentatively, D is TRBD1 or TRBD2 (6 bases each). The germline V gene has CDR1 MNHNS and CDR2 SASEGT. Trimming left V 8 bases short and J 9 bases short, with 23 bases between. The CDR3 has 15 residues. CDR3 nucleotide sequence: TGTGCCAGCGAGACGTTCGGAGGGGGAAGGGTTGAGCAGTTCTTC. It translates to CASETFGGGRVEQFF.

About this clonotype itself: At one boundary the junction diverges from the germline segment, which might be a read error. V usage is TRBV14 and J usage is TRBJ1-1, with unresolved D. Germline V lookup: CDR1 SGHDN, CDR2 FVKESK. The CDR3 is 14 residues long. The CDR3 is CPSSHITANTEAFF. In DNA, the CDR3 is TGTCCCAGCAGCCATATCACAGCCAACACTGAAGCTTTCTTT.

The chain employs TRBV5-1 and TRBJ2-3, with unresolved D. Trimming pared 0 bases from V and 4 bases from J, leaving 9 bases between. Germline loops: CDR1 SGHRS, CDR2 YFSETQ. The CDR3 extends over 14 amino acids. CDR3 coding DNA: TGCGCCAGCAGCTTGGCCACCGGGTCAGATACGCAGTATTTT. Protein product: CASSLATGSDTQYF. The whole variable domain, remainder taken from reference TRBV5-1 and TRBJ2-3, is KAGVTQTPRYLIKTRGQQVTLSCSPISGHRSVSWYQQTPGQGLQFLFEYFSETQRNKGNFPGRFSGRQFSNSRSEMNVSTLELGDSALYLCASSLATGSDTQYFGPGTRLTVL.

This clonotype was found many times. The chain uses TRBV28 and TRBJ2-7; D gene unclear. This CDR3 contains 11 residues. The V and J ends lost 6 bases and 9 bases respectively, with 12 bases between them. The germline V gene encodes CDR1 MDHEN and CDR2 SYDVKM. CDR3 nucleotides: TGTGCCAGCAGGGACCCTTATGGGCAGTACTTC. It yields the protein CASRDPYGQYF.

The V and J genes are TRBV7-2 and TRBJ2-7, with TRBD2 matching over 7 bases. CDR3 length: 14 residues. The germline V gene has CDR1 SGHTA and CDR2 FQGNSA. The junction had 4 bases not matched to a gene; V was cut back by 3 bases and J by 2 bases. DNA for the CDR3: TGTGCCAGCAGCTTGGGTAGCGGGCCCTACGAGCAGTACTTC. The encoded protein is CASSLGSGPYEQYF.

About this clonotype itself: At one boundary the junction diverges from the germline segment, which might be a read error. V gene TRBV10-2 combines with J gene TRBJ1-2; maybe TRBD1 (5 bases). Germline lookup yields CDR1 WSHSY and CDR2 SAAADI. This CDR3 is built from 15 residues. CDR3 protein: CASSESPGKNSGYPF. The CDR3 DNA is TGCGCCAGCAGTGAGTCCCCAGGGAAGAACTCTGGCTACCCCTTC.

This clonotype was counted only a few times. The genes are TRBV28 and TRBJ2-1; D gene uncertain. The V and J ends lost 8 bases and 5 bases respectively, with 16 bases between them. Looked up from germline, CDR1 is MDHEN and CDR2 is SYDVKM. This CDR3 is built from 14 residues. The CDR3 sequence is CASLRAAANNEQFF. The CDR3 nucleotides read TGTGCCAGCCTTCGGGCGGCAGCCAACAATGAGCAGTTCTTC.

This clonotype was counted between two and nine times. V gene TRBV18 combines with J gene TRBJ1-5; D is unclear. Trimming pared 3 bases from V and 6 bases from J, leaving 9 bases between. Germline assignment: CDR1 KGHSH and CDR2 LQKENI. The length of the CDR3 is 13 residues. The CDR3, as DNA: TGTGCCAGCTCACCCGGGAATGCTCAGCCCCAGCATTTT. Amino acids: CASSPGNAQPQHF.

This clonotype has at least ten counts. The genes are TRBV12-3 or TRBV12-4 and TRBJ2-1, with 10 bases fitting TRBD2. Trimming removed 6 bases from V and 0 bases from J; junction bases left unmatched: 5. The CDR3 is 16 amino acids. The CDR3 coding sequence is TGTGCCAGCAGCATAGCGGGAGGCGGCTCCTACAATGAGCAGTTCTTC. As protein: CASSIAGGGSYNEQFF.

This clonotype was observed a handful of times. J is TRBJ1-3 and V is TRBV7-9; 8 nucleotides align to TRBD1. After removal of 4 bases from V and 0 bases from J, the junction contained 5 bases not matched to a gene. Germline CDR1 SEHNR, CDR2 FQNEAQ (reference sequence). The CDR3 totals 16 residues. The CDR3 region has the DNA TGTGCCAGCAGCTCCCGGGACAGGATCTCTGGAAACACCATATATTTT. It codes for CASSSRDRISGNTIYF.

The rearrangement joins TRBV6-1 to TRBJ2-5, with a weak D call TRBD2 (5 bases). Germline CDR1 reads MNHNS; CDR2 reads SASEGT. With 6 bases removed from V and 1 base from J, the gap between germline ends came to 12 bases. The CDR3 runs 14 residues. CDR3 nucleotide sequence: TGTGCCAGCAGCGGGCGGAGGCCCCAAGAGACCCAGTACTTC. Translation gives CASSGRRPQETQYF.